A single sample is the source of the 10 T cell receptor beta chains below, sequenced in a study of blood T cell repertoires in COVID-19. The repertoire was sequenced with immunoSEQ multiplex PCR; TCRdb's copy has only in-frame clones and lacks some. The table lists 250,000 to 400,000 clones, roughly 90% of them singletons. Material for sequencing was peripheral blood. The receptors originated from a woman aged 30 to 39 with COVID-19, enrolled during active disease.

V usage is TRBV10-1 and J usage is TRBJ2-3; D uncertain. CDR3 length: 13 residues. V shed 5 bases and J shed 2 bases, with 8 bases lying between them. Germline V gives CDR1 WNHNN, CDR2 SYGVQD (reference sequence). The CDR3 spells CASSRSFTDTQYF. The CDR3 DNA reads as TGCGCCAGCAGTCGTAGTTTCACAGATACGCAGTATTTT.

V usage is TRBV5-8 and J usage is TRBJ1-1, with 7 bases matching TRBD1. Trimming removed 4 bases from V and 0 bases from J; junction bases left unmatched: 15. This CDR3 comprises 18 residues. Looked up from germline, CDR1 is SGHTS and CDR2 is YDEGEE. CDR3 DNA: TGTGCCAGCAGCAGGTGGACAGGACAAACATCGATGAACACTGAAGCTTTCTTT. Amino acid sequence: CASSRWTGQTSMNTEAFF.

The CDR3 nucleotides read TGTGCCACCAGTGGCCCACAGGGGGAGAACACTGAAGCTTTCTTT. Translating it yields CATSGPQGENTEAFF. This sequence joins TRBV24-1 and TRBJ1-1, with 8 bases fitting TRBD1. The length of the CDR3 is 15 residues. The V and J ends lost 5 bases and 1 base, in that order; junction bases with no gene match: 5. Germline V gives CDR1 KGHDR, CDR2 SFDVKD.

V gene TRBV19 combines with J gene TRBJ1-4; D gene uncertain. In germline, CDR1 is LNHDA, CDR2 SQIVND (reference sequence). V was clipped by 1 base and J by 2 bases, with 23 bases between them. The CDR3 spans 20 residues. The CDR3 DNA follows: TGTGCCAGTAGTATAGCTTTGATCGGAGTGGCAAGCCGCACTAATGAAAAACTGTTTTTT. Encoded protein: CASSIALIGVASRTNEKLFF.

CDR3 sequence reads: CASSRTGRGYGYTF. The CDR3, as DNA: TGTGCCAGCAGTAGGACAGGGCGAGGCTATGGCTACACCTTC. The V call is TRBV6-5, the J call TRBJ1-2; 8 nucleotides align to TRBD1. With V trimmed by 5 bases and J by 4 bases, 6 bases remained unmatched. Germline-derived CDR1 and CDR2 are MNHEY and SVGAGI. The CDR3 has 14 amino acids.

This chain joins TRBV5-4 and TRBJ2-5, with a tentative D call TRBD2 (5 bases). V dropped 0 bases and J dropped 1 base, with 10 bases sitting between them. Germline CDR1 SGHNT, CDR2 YYREEE (reference sequence). The CDR3 is 15 residues long. CDR3 protein: CASSLGGGFQETQYF. The CDR3 DNA reads TGTGCCAGCAGCTTGGGAGGCGGGTTCCAAGAGACCCAGTACTTC.

The chain couples TRBV3-1 (or the pseudogene TRBV3-2) to TRBJ2-1; 9 nucleotides match TRBD2. V lost 5 bases and J lost 7; bases outside the gene matches: 9. CDR1 and CDR2 from the germline V gene are LGHDT and YNNKEL (reference sequence). The CDR3 consists of 15 residues. CDR3 bases: TGTGCCAGCAGCAGAGCGGGAGGAAACGTGAATGAGCAGTTCTTC. As protein: CASSRAGGNVNEQFF.

The chain employs TRBV6-5 and TRBJ1-4, with a weak D call TRBD1 (6 bases). Germline CDR1 reads MNHEY; CDR2 reads SVGAGI. This CDR3 contains 14 residues. Trimming left V 6 bases short and J 5 bases short, with 13 bases between. For the CDR3, the DNA is TGTGCCAGCAGCCGGGGGGCCCCGAATGAAAAACTGTTTTTT. Its protein is CASSRGAPNEKLFF.

The chain employs TRBV3-1 (or the pseudogene TRBV3-2) and TRBJ1-6; 8 nucleotides align to TRBD1. V was pared by 7 bases and J by 7 bases, with 9 bases of the junction left unmatched. Germline loops: CDR1 LGHDT, CDR2 YNNKEL (reference sequence). The CDR3 loop spans 15 amino acids. The CDR3 here is CASTRLTGGNSPLHF. The CDR3 DNA reads TGTGCCAGCACCCGACTAACAGGGGGAAATTCACCCCTCCACTTT.

The rearrangement uses TRBV3-1 (or the pseudogene TRBV3-2) and TRBJ2-5; the D is unclear. The CDR3 is 13 amino acids. V lost 0 bases, J lost 7 bases, and 9 bases lay in between. The germline CDR1 and CDR2 sequences are LGHDT and YNNKEL (reference sequence). As DNA, the CDR3 is TGTGCCAGCAGCCAAGAAACGCGAGGGACCCAGTACTTC. Amino acid sequence: CASSQETRGTQYF.